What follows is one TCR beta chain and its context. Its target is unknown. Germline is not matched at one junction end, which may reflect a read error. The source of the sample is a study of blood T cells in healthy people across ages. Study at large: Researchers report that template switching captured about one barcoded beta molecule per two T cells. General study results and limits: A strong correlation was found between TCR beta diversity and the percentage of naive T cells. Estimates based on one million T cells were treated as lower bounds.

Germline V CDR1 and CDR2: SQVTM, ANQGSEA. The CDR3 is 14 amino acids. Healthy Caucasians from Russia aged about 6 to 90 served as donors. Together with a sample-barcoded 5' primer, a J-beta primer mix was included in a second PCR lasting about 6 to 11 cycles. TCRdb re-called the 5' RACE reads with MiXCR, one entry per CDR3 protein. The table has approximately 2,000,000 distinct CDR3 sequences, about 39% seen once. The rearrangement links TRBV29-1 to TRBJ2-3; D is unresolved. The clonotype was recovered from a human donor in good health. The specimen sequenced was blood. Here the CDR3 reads CSSGLDVSTDTRYF. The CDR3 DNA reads TGCAGCTCTGGTTTGGACGTAAGCACAGATACGCGGTATTTT.